These 24 T cell receptor beta chains were all obtained from the same sample, sequenced in a study of blood T cell repertoires in COVID-19. Produced via immunoSEQ multiplex PCR; TCRdb's table is partial and in-frame only. The data hold about 220,000 clones, with about 88% observed a single time. Sequencing was carried out using PBMCs or T cells enriched from blood (not recorded which). The receptors originated from a woman aged 30 to 39 who had recovered from COVID-19.

The chain recombines TRBV7-2 with TRBJ1-4; 8 bases align to TRBD1. CDR1 and CDR2 (germline): SGHTA, FQGNSA. The CDR3 has 15 residues. After removal of 6 bases from V and 4 bases from J, the junction contained 7 bases not matched to a gene. The CDR3 coding sequence is TGTGCCAGCAGGGCAGGGGGCGTCGGTAATGAAAAACTGTTTTTT. Protein: CASRAGGVGNEKLFF.

The V and J genes are TRBV2 and TRBJ2-1; 7 positions agree with TRBD2. CDR3 length: 14 residues. Germline lookup yields CDR1 SNHLY and CDR2 FYNNEI. The V segment lost 7 bases and the J segment 4 bases; nucleotides outside the gene matches: 7. The CDR3, as DNA: TGTGCCAGCAAGTGGGGGGGGATTTACAATGAGCAGTTCTTC. Translated: CASKWGGIYNEQFF.

This chain uses TRBV7-3 with TRBJ2-5; 9 nucleotides align to TRBD2. With 5 bases clipped from V and 5 bases from J, the junction kept 9 bases outside the gene matches. The CDR3 is made up of 15 amino acids. The germline V gene has CDR1 SGHTA and CDR2 FQGTGA. This chain's CDR3 is CASSLAGTSSETQYF. CDR3 in DNA: TGTGCCAGCAGCCTAGCCGGGACTAGCTCGGAGACCCAGTACTTC.

This clone has just a few counts. V usage is TRBV7-8 and J usage is TRBJ2-6; 9 nucleotides align to TRBD2. J was trimmed by 2 bases and V by 5 bases; bases with no gene match: 10. In germline, CDR1 is SGHVS, CDR2 FQNEAQ. CDR3 length: 18 amino acids. The CDR3 nucleotides are TGTGCCAGCAGCCCGAGGCGGGCGGGGGGGCCTGGGGCCAACGTCCTGACTTTC. Its protein product is CASSPRRAGGPGANVLTF.

This chain joins TRBV7-9 and TRBJ1-2, with D maybe TRBD1 (6 bases). The ends were cut back, 6 bases at V and 3 bases at J, with 8 bases in the middle. Germline assignment: CDR1 SEHNR and CDR2 FQNEAQ (reference sequence). The CDR3 runs to 12 residues. CDR3 protein: CASRRTDYGYTF. Written as DNA, the CDR3 is TGTGCCAGCAGACGGACAGACTATGGCTACACCTTC. Combining the CDR3 with reference TRBV7-9 and TRBJ1-2 gives the whole variable domain DTGVSQNPRHKITKRGQNVTFRCDPISEHNRLYWYRQTLGQGPEFLTYFQNEAQLEKSRLLSDRFSAERPKGSFSTLEIQRTEQGDSAMYLCASRRTDYGYTFGSGTRLTVV.

V usage is TRBV29-1 and J usage is TRBJ2-2; TRBD2 agrees at 8 bases. Germline V gives CDR1 SQVTM, CDR2 ANQGSEA. Trimming removed 5 bases from V and 4 bases from J; junction bases left unmatched: 9. This CDR3 is built from 15 residues. DNA of the CDR3: TGCAGCGTTCAAACGAGCGGGGGTAGCACCGGGGAGCTGTTTTTT. It yields the protein CSVQTSGGSTGELFF.

V is TRBV4-3 and J is TRBJ1-2; D gene unclear. Germline V gives CDR1 LGHNA, CDR2 YSLEER. Trimming cost V 0 bases and J 2 bases, with 10 bases left between them. This CDR3 contains 15 residues. CDR3 DNA: TGCGCCAGCAGCCAAGATATGTGGCAGAACTATGGCTACACCTTC. It is translated as CASSQDMWQNYGYTF.

The rearrangement joins TRBV9 to TRBJ1-1, with D maybe TRBD1 (5 bases). The CDR3 runs to 15 residues. Trimming stripped 0 bases from V and 2 bases from J, with 11 bases between. CDR1 is SGDLS and CDR2 is YYNGEE in the germline V gene. In nucleotides, the CDR3 is TGTGCCAGCAGCGTAGGACAGAACCATAACACTGAAGCTTTCTTT. It codes for CASSVGQNHNTEAFF.

The gene calls are TRBV6-1 and TRBJ1-3; no firm D call. Trimming cost V 2 bases and J 2 bases, with 10 bases left between them. From germline, CDR1 is MNHNS and CDR2 SASEGT. The CDR3 has 15 residues. The CDR3 DNA follows: TGTGCCAGCAGTGAATCGGCGGTGACTGGAAACACCATATATTTT. Protein: CASSESAVTGNTIYF.

This clone appeared once. The chain has TRBV19 and TRBJ2-2; 10 positions match TRBD1. This CDR3 has 17 residues. Losses at the gene ends were 4 bases for V and 7 bases for J; bases not matched to a gene: 12. CDR1 and CDR2 (germline): LNHDA, SQIVND (reference sequence). CDR3 DNA: TGTGCCAGTAGTAACCCCCGGGACAGGGGCCGGCTCGGGGAGCTGTTTTTT. It specifies CASSNPRDRGRLGELFF.

V usage is TRBV6-5 and J usage is TRBJ2-3; TRBD2 aligns across 11 bases. From germline, CDR1 is MNHEY and CDR2 SVGAGI. CDR3 size: 15 residues. V shed 6 bases and J 4 bases; nucleotides not matched to a gene: 6. The chain's CDR3 is CASSSSGGGPDTQYF. CDR3 bases: TGTGCCAGCAGCAGTAGCGGGGGGGGCCCAGATACGCAGTATTTT.

This chain links TRBV6-2 or TRBV6-3 with TRBJ2-1; TRBD2 agrees at 8 bases. With V trimmed by 4 bases and J by 2 bases, 4 bases remained unmatched. This CDR3 has 15 amino acids. Germline V gene sequence: CDR1 MNHEY, CDR2 SVGEGT. The CDR3 protein is CASSSRGAAYNEQFF. The CDR3 nucleotides are TGTGCCAGCAGTTCGCGGGGGGCTGCCTACAATGAGCAGTTCTTC.

This clone was counted at least ten times. V gene TRBV4-1 combines with J gene TRBJ2-1, with 10 bases identical to TRBD2. V dropped 0 bases and J dropped 9; count of bases not matched to a gene: 8. This CDR3 has 16 residues. The germline CDR1 and CDR2 sequences are MGHRA and YSYEKL. The CDR3 spells CASSQEGASGGSEQFF. The CDR3 DNA follows: TGCGCCAGCAGCCAAGAGGGAGCTAGCGGGGGCTCTGAGCAGTTCTTC.

The chain employs TRBV19 and TRBJ2-5, with 14 nucleotides matching TRBD2. The CDR3 has 18 amino acids. V shed 4 bases, J shed 5 bases, and the junction held 12 bases outside the gene matches. Germline loops: CDR1 LNHDA, CDR2 SQIVND (reference sequence). The CDR3 nucleotides are TGTGCCAGTAGTAGCCGGACTAGCGGGGGGCCCAAAAGGGAGACCCAGTACTTC. It codes for CASSSRTSGGPKRETQYF.

This chain uses TRBV3-1 (or the pseudogene TRBV3-2) with TRBJ1-2; 7 bases are shared with TRBD1. The CDR3 totals 13 residues. J gave up 5 bases and V 4 bases, and 4 bases lay outside the gene matches. Germline V gene data show CDR1 as LGHDT and CDR2 as YNNKEL (reference sequence). The CDR3 here is CASSRGQIYGYTF. CDR3 DNA sequence: TGTGCCAGCAGCCGGGGACAGATTTATGGCTACACCTTC.

The V call is TRBV7-2, the J call TRBJ2-6, with 11 bases identical to TRBD1. Germline values: CDR1 SGHTA, CDR2 FQGNSA. The junction had 11 bases not matched to a gene; V was cut back by 11 bases and J by 2 bases. This CDR3 is built from 17 residues. CDR3 sequence: CAGRIGTGGAGANVLTF. The DNA for the CDR3 is TGTGCCGGTCGCATCGGGACAGGGGGAGCTGGGGCCAACGTCCTGACTTTC.

The CDR3 reads CASTIDRNTEAFF. CDR3 coding DNA: TGTGCCAGCACCATTGACAGGAACACTGAAGCTTTCTTT. V and J are TRBV6-5 and TRBJ1-1, with D perhaps matching TRBD1 (5 bases). The CDR3 consists of 13 residues. The V gene lost 7 bases and the J gene lost 1 base, with 10 bases spanning the gap. Germline assignment: CDR1 MNHEY and CDR2 SVGAGI.

This clone has only a few counts. CDR3 in DNA: TGTGCCAGCAGCTTGTGGGGGCTCTACGAGCAGTACTTC. Its protein product is CASSLWGLYEQYF. The chain carries TRBV5-6 and TRBJ2-7; D possibly corresponds to TRBD1 (6 bases). This CDR3 is built from 13 residues. V lost 1 base, J lost 3 bases, and 8 bases lay in between. CDR1 and CDR2 from the germline V gene are SGHDT and YYEEEE.

This clone was counted ten times or more. The rearrangement links TRBV3-1 (or the pseudogene TRBV3-2) to TRBJ1-3; D gene unclear. This CDR3 has 14 residues. CDR1 is LGHDT and CDR2 is YNNKEL in the germline V gene (reference sequence). The V gene lost 2 bases and the J gene lost 14 bases, with 19 bases spanning the gap. The CDR3, as DNA: TGTGCCAGCAGCCAACCTTCCGTTAGCTCCCTGCTATATTTT. It codes for CASSQPSVSSLLYF.

The V gene is TRBV6-5, the J gene TRBJ1-1; possibly TRBD1 for D (5 bases). V was clipped by 6 bases and J by 1 base, with 9 bases between them. The germline gives CDR1 MNHEY, CDR2 SVGAGI. CDR3 length equals 13 residues. The CDR3 DNA reads TGTGCCAGCAGCCTCGGACAGAACACTGAAGCTTTCTTT. Translated: CASSLGQNTEAFF.

This chain uses TRBV10-2 with TRBJ1-5; D is perhaps TRBD1 (5 bases). This CDR3 comprises 13 residues. CDR1 and CDR2 from the germline V gene are WSHSY and SAAADI. Deletions cut 0 bases from V and 6 bases from J, with 6 bases between. CDR3 DNA: TGCGCCAGCAGTGAGTCGGGGGGTCAGCCCCAGCATTTT. This encodes CASSESGGQPQHF.

This sequence joins TRBV5-5 and TRBJ2-5; 12 positions match TRBD2. Per the germline V gene, CDR1 is SGHKS and CDR2 is YYEKEE (reference sequence). CDR3 length equals 15 residues. V lost 4 bases to trimming and J lost 5 bases; unmatched junction nucleotides: 6. This CDR3 reads CASSPLAGGQETQYF. The CDR3 DNA reads TGTGCCAGCAGCCCGCTAGCGGGGGGGCAGGAGACCCAGTACTTC.

V gene TRBV10-3 combines with J gene TRBJ2-3; 7 bases match TRBD2. Germline CDR1 is ENHRY and CDR2 is SYGVKD. The length of the CDR3 is 14 residues. Unmatched junction bases numbered 0, after V lost 2 bases and J lost 1 base. The CDR3 loop reads CAISERGGTDTQYF. As DNA, the CDR3 is TGTGCCATCAGTGAGCGGGGGGGCACAGATACGCAGTATTTT.

This clone occurred once. CDR3 region: CASSVGTAPDYSNQPQHF. DNA for the CDR3: TGTGCCAGTAGTGTTGGGACAGCTCCGGATTATAGCAATCAGCCCCAGCATTTT. J is TRBJ1-5 and V is TRBV19, with TRBD1 matching over 7 bases. V gave up 5 bases and J gave up 0 bases; unmatched junction bases: 13. The CDR3 totals 18 residues. The germline CDR1 and CDR2 sequences are LNHDA and SQIVND (reference sequence).